This T cell receptor beta chain was found in a study of regulatory T cells in long-lasting Graves disease. On the study more broadly: Antithyroid drug exposure in newly diagnosed Graves' patients had lasted under 3 months.

Study-level points and caveats: Peripheral blood, not thyroid tissue, was the sole material studied. The TCR repertoire of persistent Graves' patients was less diverse than that of newly diagnosed ones.

Many counts were recorded for this clonotype. Its antigen is currently unknown. HTBI primers from iRepertoire and Arm-PCR of CDR3 regions yielded the TCR beta libraries. MiXCR, run by TCRdb on the multiplex PCR reads, gives a single entry per CDR3 protein. The table has approximately 470,000 distinct CDR3 sequences, 15% to 20% seen once. Documented time point: newly diagnosed GD, antithyroid drugs for less than 3 months. From RNA extracted from PBMCs, the TCR library was made. These sequences were also reported in another study, on T cells in Graves' hyperthyroidism and ophthalmopathy. That paper states: In the first-round RT-PCR of the TCR CDR3, the HTBI primer set was used.

Sequences were derived from peripheral blood mononuclear cells (PBMCs), sampled at new diagnosis, from a patient treated with antithyroid drugs. This receptor was obtained from a middle-aged man with Graves disease.

CDR3 sequence: CATSAKGGGSYNEQFF. The CDR3, as DNA: TGTGCCACCAGCGCAAAGGGGGGTGGCTCCTACAATGAGCAGTTCTTC. V and J are TRBV15 and TRBJ2-1; D may be TRBD1 or TRBD2 (6 bases each). V was trimmed by 5 bases and J by 0 bases, leaving 14 bases between them. The CDR3 is 16 residues long. Germline V gives CDR1 LNHNV, CDR2 YYDKDF (reference sequence).